This T cell receptor beta chain originates from a study of blood T cell repertoires in COVID-19 (dated by TCRdb to the early 2020s). Background on the whole study: Samples from collaborators originated in the United States, Italy and Spain and spanned both the acute and convalescent phases of COVID-19. The prospective study material was composed of cDNA or gDNA derived from T cells, B-cell-depleted T cells, or PBMCs. The dataset comprised deeply sampled blood TCRbeta repertoires from subjects exposed to, actively infected with, or recovered from COVID-19. The repertoires were made available in a free public database intended to serve as a resource for research on the immune response to SARS-CoV-2. The samples were drawn from two sources: the first 160 participants of the ongoing ImmuneRACE study, and some 1,300 subjects contributed by 6 global collaborators. Nearly every sample came with metadata listing a de-identified subject ID, COVID-19 status, age in years and sex. Where HLA class I and class II types were available, the types were taken from metadata supplied by the sample provider, not from assay-based typing.

Beyond this particular receptor, the publication reports: How much clinical and demographic metadata was included differed by source and by participant, and the metadata was provided uncurated.

From cysteine to phenylalanine, the CDR3 is 15 amino acids long. The only DNA kept is the CDR3, 45 bases in frame from the first base. V was cut back by 7 bases and J by 2 bases, leaving a gap of 18 bases between them. CDR1 is given as SGHNT and CDR2 as YYREEE, both from the germline V gene (reference sequence). Comment on this clone: Its antigen is not yet known. No qualities accompany the bases; no much larger clone lies one base away.

TCRbeta CDR3 regions were amplified from genomic DNA using the immunoSEQ Assay, a bias-controlled multiplex PCR. On the study's bioinformatics: The number of nucleated cells in each sample was estimated from the amplification of reference gene primers within the assay. To quantify the absolute abundance of each unique TCRbeta CDR3 rearrangement, sequence reads were collapsed and filtered. Productive Simpson clonality was computed per sample as the square root of Simpson's diversity index over productive rearrangements. Drawn from immuneACCESS, this table holds only the in-frame rearrangements with V and J called that TCRdb kept. Clones are partly lost; checked studies trace under half to an unresolved V gene and leave the rest unexplained. That table furnishes V, J and clone size, whereas the DNA furnished D and trimming. This sample gives roughly 250,000 clones in total; 85% to 95% of them show up just once. Of the sample, approximately 0.8% is held by the ten largest clones.

One collaborating source in Seattle enrolled patients while the patients were actively infected and followed the patients over time throughout the course of disease. The collaborating institutions used their own protocols to collect whole blood in K2EDTA tubes. Collaborator samples were shipped for TCRbeta analysis as frozen whole blood, isolated PBMCs, or DNA extracted from either sample type. The V gene is TRBV5-4 and the J gene is TRBJ2-5; matching of 6 bases hints at TRBD2 as the D gene. The sequencing input was peripheral blood. This clonotype originated in a man aged 30-40 years with COVID-19, enrolled during active disease. The bases read TGTGCCAGCGCTTCCGCTAGCGCTCCTCAAGAGACCCAGTACTTC. The encoded protein is CASASASAPQETQYF.